Below are 5 T cell receptor beta chains sequenced from a single sample in a study of identifying expanded T cells in peripheral blood. TCRdb keeps only in-frame clones here, not all; method: immunoSEQ multiplex PCR. The data contain fewer than 85,000 clones, 80% to 90% of them singletons. The sequencing input was blood. These receptors were obtained from a person aged 18 to 75 in good health.

A single count supports this clone. This chain links TRBV11-3 with TRBJ2-1; D gene uncertain. This CDR3 region has 11 residues. V was shortened by 5 bases and J by 5 bases, with 4 bases between the two germline ends. CDR1 and CDR2 (germline): SGHNT, YENEEA. Written as DNA, the CDR3 is TGTGCCAGCAGCAAAAACAATGAGCAGTTCTTC. Protein sequence: CASSKNNEQFF.

The V call is TRBV28, the J call TRBJ2-7; D may be TRBD1 (6 bases). This CDR3 has 15 amino acids. CDR1 is MDHEN and CDR2 is SYDVKM in the germline V gene. V lost 3 bases to trimming and J lost 5 bases, with 17 bases between them. The CDR3 sequence is CASSFRGQPWNEQYF. DNA of the CDR3: TGTGCCAGCAGTTTTAGGGGACAACCCTGGAACGAGCAGTACTTC.

There are a few counts of this clone. The chain carries TRBV5-1 and TRBJ1-1; unclear D gene. The CDR3 has 12 residues. Trimming removed 0 bases at V and 11 bases at J, with 11 bases between. The germline CDR1 and CDR2 sequences are SGHRS and YFSETQ. CDR3 amino acids: CASSLDEGWAFF. In DNA, the CDR3 is TGCGCCAGCAGCTTGGACGAGGGTTGGGCTTTCTTT.

V usage is TRBV5-1 and J usage is TRBJ2-7; unclear D gene. Between the trimmed V and J ends, which lost 3 bases and 4 bases, there was a span of 11 bases. The CDR3 sequence is 13 residues long. Germline CDR1 and CDR2: SGHRS and YFSETQ. The CDR3: CASSSSPLYEQYF. CDR3 sequence (DNA): TGCGCCAGCAGCTCCTCCCCATTATACGAGCAGTACTTC.

The rearrangement joins TRBV6-5 to TRBJ2-3; D is unclear. The germline gives CDR1 MNHEY, CDR2 SVGAGI. V lost 4 bases to trimming and J lost 0 bases, with 8 bases between them. The CDR3 runs 14 residues. CDR3 region: CASSWSSSTDTQYF. CDR3 sequence (DNA): TGTGCCAGCAGTTGGAGCTCTAGCACAGATACGCAGTATTTT.